Each of the 5 T cell receptor beta chains below was sequenced from the same sample in a study of blood T cell repertoires in COVID-19. Assay used: immunoSEQ multiplex PCR; TCRdb lists only in-frame clones, some missing. The table lists 300,000 to 400,000 clones, 87% of them singletons. The specimen was peripheral blood. The source is a young man with COVID-19, enrolled during active disease.

The rearrangement links TRBV9 to TRBJ2-1, with 9 bases that match TRBD2. V trimming: 4 bases; J trimming: 6 bases; junction bases outside the gene matches: 17. Germline V gene lookup returns CDR1 SGDLS and CDR2 YYNGEE. CDR3 length: 18 residues. CDR3 nucleotide sequence: TGTGCCAGCAGCTCCCCCCGTTCGCCCGCGGGAGGGGTCAATGAGCAGTTCTTC. Amino acid sequence: CASSSPRSPAGGVNEQFF.

The chain carries TRBV9 and TRBJ2-1; D is uncertain. In germline, CDR1 is SGDLS, CDR2 YYNGEE. This CDR3 is built from 16 residues. V gave up 1 base and J gave up 8 bases, with 19 bases separating them. The CDR3, as DNA: TGTGCCAGCAGCGTACGGTCGGTAGTGATTGGTCATGAGCAGTTCTTC. It yields the protein CASSVRSVVIGHEQFF.

This CDR3 reads CASSQEGVGGYTF. In nucleotides, the CDR3 is TGTGCCAGCAGCCAAGAGGGAGTAGGTGGCTACACCTTC. The chain has TRBV4-2 and TRBJ1-2; D gene unclear. CDR3 length: 13 amino acids. Germline loops: CDR1 LGHNA, CDR2 YNFKEQ. V was cut by 0 bases and J by 7 bases, with 9 bases left in between.

Remarks on this clone: This specimen includes other DNA sequences encoding the same CDR3. The V call is TRBV6-5, the J call TRBJ2-1, with TRBD2 as a possible D gene (6 bases). V lost 2 bases, J lost 1 base, and 9 bases lay in between. Germline V gene sequence: CDR1 MNHEY, CDR2 SVGAGI. This CDR3 contains 15 residues. For the CDR3, the DNA is TGTGCCAGCAGTTACCGGCGGGGTTCCTACAATGAGCAGTTCTTC. Amino acid sequence: CASSYRRGSYNEQFF.

The chain has TRBV5-1 and TRBJ2-5, with 12 bases identical to TRBD2. Germline CDR1 and CDR2: SGHRS and YFSETQ. V gave up 4 bases and J gave up 2 bases; unmatched junction bases: 3. This CDR3 comprises 15 residues. In DNA form, the CDR3 reads TGCGCCAGCAGCCTTACTAGCGGGGGGCAAGAGACCCAGTACTTC. Residues: CASSLTSGGQETQYF. Drawing the rest from reference TRBV5-1 and TRBJ2-5, the complete variable domain is KAGVTQTPRYLIKTRGQQVTLSCSPISGHRSVSWYQQTPGQGLQFLFEYFSETQRNKGNFPGRFSGRQFSNSRSEMNVSTLELGDSALYLCASSLTSGGQETQYFGPGTRLLVL.